The T cell receptor beta chain under discussion was sequenced for a study of blood T cell repertoires in COVID-19. Generated by immunoSEQ multiplex PCR, the TCRdb table keeps only in-frame clones and is missing some. The sample has nearly 300,000 clones, 89% seen once; the top ten hold less than 3.5%. V was clipped by 3 bases and J by 7 bases; unmatched bases: 6. CDR1 LGHDT and CDR2 YNNKEL come from the germline V gene (reference sequence). The CDR3 is 15 residues long. Material: PBMCs or T cells enriched from blood (not recorded which). This clonotype originated in a woman aged 50 to 60 who had been exposed to COVID-19. The J gene is TRBJ2-1, the V gene TRBV3-1 (or the pseudogene TRBV3-2); 10 bases agree with TRBD2. The CDR3 protein is CASSHSSGGTNEQFF. CDR3 nucleotide sequence: TGTGCCAGCAGCCATAGTAGCGGGGGGACGAATGAGCAGTTCTTC.